Each of the 24 T cell receptor beta chains below was sequenced from the same sample in a study of blood T cell repertoires in COVID-19. Repertoires were generated with immunoSEQ multiplex PCR, while TCRdb's copy carries only in-frame clones and drops some. The table lists roughly 230,000 clones, roughly 88% of them singletons. What was sequenced was peripheral blood. Receptor source: a man aged 40-49 years with acute or convalescent COVID-19.

The chain links TRBV12-3 or TRBV12-4 to TRBJ2-3; no clear D. The V end was cut by 6 bases, the J end by 5 bases, with 12 bases between. This CDR3 has 13 amino acids. The CDR3 protein is CASSTHLVDTQYF. In nucleotides, the CDR3 is TGTGCCAGCAGCACTCATTTAGTAGATACGCAGTATTTT.

CDR3 region: CASSQRGQGDTEAFF. For the CDR3, the DNA is TGTGCCAGCAGCCAAAGGGGACAGGGCGACACTGAAGCTTTCTTT. The chain links TRBV14 to TRBJ1-1, with TRBD1 matching 9 bases. Germline CDR1 is SGHDN and CDR2 is FVKESK. After removal of 2 bases from V and 3 bases from J, the junction contained 4 bases not matched to a gene. CDR3 length: 15 amino acids.

This clone was picked up a small number of times. V gene TRBV3-1 (or the pseudogene TRBV3-2) combines with J gene TRBJ1-4, with a weak D call TRBD1 (6 bases). The CDR3 has 15 amino acids. Germline V gene lookup returns CDR1 LGHDT and CDR2 YNNKEL (reference sequence). The V end was cut by 4 bases, the J end by 7 bases, with 16 bases between. DNA of the CDR3: TGTGCCAGCAGCCGAGAACACAGGGAAGGTGAAAAACTGTTTTTT. Protein: CASSREHREGEKLFF.

This chain connects TRBV11-1 to TRBJ2-7; the D gene is possibly TRBD2 (6 bases). Trimming stripped 1 base from V and 2 bases from J, with 9 bases between. The CDR3 sequence is 14 residues long. From germline, CDR1 is SGHAT and CDR2 FQDESV (reference sequence). CDR3 protein: CASSLDRTTYEQYF. The CDR3 DNA is TGTGCCAGCAGCTTAGACAGGACTACCTACGAGCAGTACTTC.

This clone was counted a few times. CDR3 protein: CASSLGWGQASYEQYF. The CDR3, as DNA: TGTGCCAGCAGTTTAGGGTGGGGGCAGGCCTCCTACGAGCAGTACTTC. The chain has TRBV27 and TRBJ2-7; maybe TRBD1 (6 bases). Per germline, CDR1 MNHEY and CDR2 SMNVEV (reference sequence). Trimming shortened V by 2 bases and J by 0 bases, and 14 bases separated the two germline ends. The CDR3 has 16 amino acids.

Comments on this clone: The sample contains more than one DNA sequence encoding this CDR3. The chain is built from TRBV13 and TRBJ1-2; possible D gene TRBD1, 5 bases. The CDR3 has 13 amino acids. Germline lookup yields CDR1 PRHDT and CDR2 FYEKMQ (reference sequence). Trimming took off 2 bases at V and 4 bases at J, with 8 bases between the two ends. CDR3 amino acids: CASSLQGGYGYTF. The CDR3 bases are TGTGCCAGCAGCTTACAGGGAGGCTATGGCTACACCTTC.

The J gene is TRBJ1-6, the V gene TRBV5-8; 7 nucleotides agree with TRBD1. Trimming at V came to 8 bases and at J to 7 bases, leaving 6 bases not matched to a gene. The CDR3 consists of 13 residues. Germline V gives CDR1 SGHTS, CDR2 YDEGEE. The CDR3 sequence: CASSQGQNSPLHF. The CDR3 DNA reads TGTGCCAGTTCACAGGGGCAAAATTCACCCCTCCACTTT.

The CDR3 region has the DNA TGTGCCAGCAGGGGACTTAGTGAGCAGTTCTTC. Protein sequence: CASRGLSEQFF. This rearrangement joins TRBV3-1 (or the pseudogene TRBV3-2) to TRBJ2-1; D is perhaps TRBD2 (6 bases). Germline V lookup: CDR1 LGHDT, CDR2 YNNKEL (reference sequence). The CDR3 is 11 amino acids. The V and J ends lost 6 bases and 9 bases respectively, with 9 bases between them.

The chain employs TRBV9 and TRBJ2-1, with 8 positions matching TRBD2. Per the germline V gene, CDR1 is SGDLS and CDR2 is YYNGEE. Trimming cost V 0 bases and J 7 bases; bases outside gene matches: 6. The CDR3 consists of 15 residues. Here the CDR3 DNA reads TGTGCCAGCAGCGTAGACGGGAGGGCCGTTAATGAGCAGTTCTTC. Translated, it gives CASSVDGRAVNEQFF.

The chain uses TRBV7-9 and TRBJ2-1, with 13 nucleotides matching TRBD2. Germline loops: CDR1 SEHNR, CDR2 FQNEAQ (reference sequence). J lost 8 bases, V lost 6 bases, and 10 bases had no gene match. The CDR3 extends over 16 amino acids. Here the CDR3 reads CASSARLAGGLDEQFF. The DNA for the CDR3 is TGTGCCAGCAGTGCGCGACTAGCGGGAGGTTTGGATGAGCAGTTCTTC.

The rearrangement uses TRBV4-3 and TRBJ1-2; TRBD1 matches 9 bases. Germline V gives CDR1 LGHNA, CDR2 YSLEER. The CDR3 has 14 residues. With 2 bases clipped from V and 5 bases from J, the junction kept 3 bases outside the gene matches. The CDR3 sequence: CASSQTGGGYGYTF. The CDR3, as DNA: TGCGCCAGCAGCCAAACAGGGGGCGGGTATGGCTACACCTTC.

This clone was counted a single time. The rearrangement joins TRBV11-3 to TRBJ2-1; 11 bases map to TRBD2. The CDR3 extends over 15 amino acids. From germline, CDR1 is SGHNT and CDR2 YENEEA. Germline trimming cut 4 bases from V and 7 bases from J; bases unmatched to any gene: 6. This CDR3 is CASSSRLAGSNEQFF. CDR3 in DNA: TGTGCCAGCAGCTCCCGACTAGCGGGAAGTAATGAGCAGTTCTTC.

CDR3 DNA: TGTGCCATCAGTGTTGGGGGGGATCAGCCCCAGCATTTT. This translates into CAISVGGDQPQHF. This rearrangement joins TRBV10-3 to TRBJ1-5, with D tentatively TRBD1 (5 bases). Between the trimmed V and J ends, which lost 4 bases and 5 bases, there was a span of 9 bases. The CDR3 totals 13 residues. Germline loops: CDR1 ENHRY, CDR2 SYGVKD.

J is TRBJ2-2 and V is TRBV4-3, with D maybe TRBD2 (5 bases). This CDR3 contains 17 residues. The germline gives CDR1 LGHNA, CDR2 YSLEER. With 0 bases removed from V and 4 bases from J, the gap between germline ends came to 15 bases. CDR3 loop: CASSQEISGLVTGELFF. The CDR3 DNA reads TGCGCCAGCAGCCAAGAAATCTCGGGATTAGTCACCGGGGAGCTGTTTTTT.

As DNA, the CDR3 is TGTGCCAGCAGCTTGCGACAGGGGGCTGACTATGGCTACACCTTC. Translation gives CASSLRQGADYGYTF. The chain uses TRBV5-4 and TRBJ1-2; 10 nucleotides align to TRBD1. CDR3 length: 15 residues. Germline V gene sequence: CDR1 SGHNT, CDR2 YYREEE (reference sequence). V shed 1 base, J shed 3 bases, and the junction held 3 bases outside the gene matches.

V usage is TRBV2 and J usage is TRBJ2-7, with TRBD1 as a possible D gene (5 bases). This CDR3 has 14 residues. V was trimmed by 5 bases and J by 0 bases, leaving 11 bases between them. CDR1 SNHLY and CDR2 FYNNEI come from the germline V gene. DNA of the CDR3: TGTGCCAGCAGTCAGGGTTCCCTCTCCTACGAGCAGTACTTC. As protein: CASSQGSLSYEQYF.

The V gene is TRBV7-2, the J gene TRBJ2-3, with D hard to call. Trimming removed 4 bases at V and 0 bases at J, with 5 bases between. This CDR3 contains 13 residues. From germline, CDR1 is SGHTA and CDR2 FQGNSA. CDR3 loop: CASSSYSTDTQYF. CDR3 bases: TGTGCCAGCAGCTCCTATAGCACAGATACGCAGTATTTT.

This chain links TRBV10-3 with TRBJ1-6; the D is unclear. V was trimmed by 0 bases and J by 8 bases, leaving 5 bases between them. Per the germline V gene, CDR1 is ENHRY and CDR2 is SYGVKD. The CDR3 contains 13 residues. CDR3 protein: CAISESRDSPLHF. The DNA of the CDR3 is TGTGCCATCAGTGAGTCTCGGGATTCACCCCTCCACTTT.

The chain employs TRBV5-1 and TRBJ2-1, with 10 bases lining up with TRBD1. This CDR3 comprises 15 residues. Germline V CDR1 and CDR2: SGHRS, YFSETQ. The V gene end was trimmed by 7 bases and the J gene end by 6 bases; junction bases not matched to a gene: 10. CDR3 in DNA: TGCGCCAGCTCCCGGGGGACAGGGGTTACCAATGAGCAGTTCTTC. Translation gives CASSRGTGVTNEQFF.

This clone showed up just a few times. The chain has TRBV12-3 or TRBV12-4 and TRBJ1-1, with 8 bases aligning to TRBD1. The V gene end was trimmed by 5 bases and the J gene end by 3 bases; junction bases not matched to a gene: 2. The CDR3 sequence is 13 residues long. CDR3 bases: TGTGCCAGCAGTCAGGGGGCGCACACTGAAGCTTTCTTT. Amino acid sequence: CASSQGAHTEAFF.

The J gene is TRBJ1-3, the V gene TRBV30; 8 bases map to TRBD1. Per germline, CDR1 GTSNPN and CDR2 SVGIG (reference sequence). V gave up 0 bases and J gave up 0 bases; unmatched junction bases: 7. The CDR3 is made up of 17 amino acids. The CDR3 DNA sequence: TGTGCCTGGAGTGTACAGGGGGGGGAATACTCTGGAAACACCATATATTTT. As protein: CAWSVQGGEYSGNTIYF.

The chain uses TRBV30 and TRBJ1-1; 7 nucleotides align to TRBD1. With V trimmed by 0 bases and J by 0 bases, 1 base remained unmatched. Looked up from germline, CDR1 is GTSNPN and CDR2 is SVGIG (reference sequence). This CDR3 has 14 amino acids. CDR3 coding DNA: TGTGCCTGGAGTGTAGGGGGCATGAACACTGAAGCTTTCTTT. It codes for CAWSVGGMNTEAFF.

This chain joins TRBV19 and TRBJ2-7, with 8 bases aligning to TRBD1. J lost 1 base, V lost 7 bases, and 6 bases had no gene match. The V gene's germline CDR1 is LNHDA and CDR2 SQIVND (reference sequence). This CDR3 comprises 14 residues. The CDR3 here is CASTGQGSSYEQYF. CDR3 in DNA: TGTGCCAGTACCGGACAGGGAAGTTCCTACGAGCAGTACTTC.

The chain carries TRBV28 and TRBJ2-1; D perhaps matches TRBD2 (6 bases). Trimming pared 5 bases from V and 6 bases from J, leaving 17 bases between. CDR1 MDHEN and CDR2 SYDVKM come from the germline V gene. This CDR3 comprises 15 residues. CDR3 bases: TGTGCCAGCAGTATGACTAGTGGGGGGATCAATGAGCAGTTCTTC. Amino acids: CASSMTSGGINEQFF.